The 21 T cell receptor beta chains below were found in one sample sequenced in a study of OX40 agonist ivuxolimab in advanced cancers. The table came from immunoSEQ multiplex PCR; TCRdb's copy has only in-frame clones and leaves some out. The sample yields 61,000 or so clones, 86% seen once. Sample: CD4+ or CD8+ T cells sorted from blood, taken in a trial of the OX40 agonist ivuxolimab. The source is an adult with an advanced solid tumor such as melanoma, head and neck, liver or kidney cancer.

The chain has TRBV5-1 and TRBJ2-5; TRBD2 is a possible D gene (6 bases). The V gene lost 0 bases and the J gene lost 5 bases, with 14 bases spanning the gap. CDR3 length: 15 residues. Germline V gene sequence: CDR1 SGHRS, CDR2 YFSETQ. The CDR3 is CASSLVPLAAETQYF. CDR3 nucleotides: TGCGCCAGCAGCTTGGTTCCACTAGCCGCTGAGACCCAGTACTTC.

This chain joins TRBV20-1 and TRBJ1-1, with 8 bases lining up with TRBD1. Germline V gene lookup returns CDR1 DFQATT and CDR2 SNEGSKA (reference sequence). The CDR3 consists of 8 residues. CDR3 amino acids: CRTGAAFF. CDR3 DNA: TGCAGGACAGGGGCAGCTTTCTTT.

V is TRBV19 and J is TRBJ2-5; TRBD2 matches 7 bases. Germline lookup yields CDR1 LNHDA and CDR2 SQIVND (reference sequence). The CDR3 consists of 14 residues. The trim removed 5 bases at V and 7 bases at J, leaving 10 bases unmatched. CDR3 loop: CASSQAGRGGTQYF. For the CDR3, the DNA is TGTGCCAGTAGTCAGGCAGGGAGGGGTGGGACCCAGTACTTC.

The CDR3 spells CAIRTEGNQPQHF. CDR3 bases: TGTGCCATCAGGACCGAAGGGAATCAGCCCCAGCATTTT. This chain uses TRBV10-3 with TRBJ1-5; no firm D call. The CDR3 runs 13 residues. Germline V gene lookup returns CDR1 ENHRY and CDR2 SYGVKD. Between the trimmed V and J ends, which lost 6 bases and 4 bases, there was a span of 10 bases.

This sequence joins TRBV19 and TRBJ2-3; the match to TRBD2 covers 10 bases. CDR1 and CDR2 (germline): LNHDA, SQIVND (reference sequence). The CDR3 is made up of 18 amino acids. Trimming took 4 bases from V and 4 from J; bases not matched to a gene: 14. The CDR3 DNA sequence: TGTGCCAGTAGTACCCCTTTAGCGGGGGGCCTCAGGGCAGATACGCAGTATTTT. Translation gives CASSTPLAGGLRADTQYF. The full variable domain, its missing parts supplied by reference TRBV19 and TRBJ2-3, is DGGITQSPKYLFRKEGQNVTLSCEQNLNHDAMYWYRQDPGQGLRLIYYSQIVNDFQKGDIAEGYSVSREKKESFPLTVTSAQKNPTAFYLCASSTPLAGGLRADTQYFGPGTRLTVL.

The CDR3 bases are TGCGCCAGCAGCTTGGCGTATGGGGCACGCGCGAACACCGGGGAGCTGTTTTTT. This codes for CASSLAYGARANTGELFF. The chain joins TRBV5-1 to TRBJ2-2; D is possibly TRBD1 (5 bases). Germline CDR1 reads SGHRS; CDR2 reads YFSETQ. The CDR3 extends over 18 amino acids. V lost 0 bases, J lost 0 bases, and 15 bases lay in between. Full variable domain (rest looked up from reference TRBV5-1 and TRBJ2-2): KAGVTQTPRYLIKTRGQQVTLSCSPISGHRSVSWYQQTPGQGLQFLFEYFSETQRNKGNFPGRFSGRQFSNSRSEMNVSTLELGDSALYLCASSLAYGARANTGELFFGEGSRLTVL.

This sequence joins TRBV9 and TRBJ1-6, with 7 bases aligning to TRBD1. The CDR3 spans 15 residues. V was clipped by 5 bases and J by 2 bases; unmatched bases: 4. Germline V lookup: CDR1 SGDLS, CDR2 YYNGEE. The CDR3 region is CASRGDSTYNSPLHF. CDR3 nucleotide sequence: TGTGCCAGCAGGGGGGACAGTACCTATAATTCACCCCTCCACTTT.

The chain uses TRBV6-1 and TRBJ1-1, with unresolved D. In germline, CDR1 is MNHNS, CDR2 SASEGT. This CDR3 comprises 13 residues. Trimming removed 5 bases from V and 4 bases from J, with 11 bases in between. CDR3 sequence: CASSTLGPTEAFF. CDR3 DNA sequence: TGTGCCAGCAGTACCCTTGGGCCCACTGAAGCTTTCTTT.

The rearrangement links TRBV6-5 to TRBJ1-1; the D is unclear. The CDR3 has 16 residues. V lost 1 base, J lost 2 bases, and 14 bases lay in between. Germline loops: CDR1 MNHEY, CDR2 SVGAGI. CDR3 coding DNA: TGTGCCAGCAGTTACTTCACCCGGCGGGGTAACACTGAAGCTTTCTTT. This sequence encodes CASSYFTRRGNTEAFF.

The gene calls are TRBV18 and TRBJ2-2; tentatively, D is TRBD1 (5 bases). V lost 3 bases and J 0 bases, leaving 11 bases between the germline ends. Germline V CDR1 and CDR2: KGHSH, LQKENI. CDR3 size: 16 residues. In DNA, the CDR3 is TGTGCCAGCTCACCGTTCGCAGGGACGAACACCGGGGAGCTGTTTTTT. This sequence encodes CASSPFAGTNTGELFF. Combining the CDR3 with reference TRBV18 and TRBJ2-2 gives the whole variable domain NAGVMQNPRHLVRRRGQEARLRCSPMKGHSHVYWYRQLPEEGLKFMVYLQKENIIDESGMPKERFSAEFPKEGPSILRIQQVVRGDSAAYFCASSPFAGTNTGELFFGEGSRLTVL.

This sequence joins TRBV7-8 and TRBJ2-7; 10 nucleotides line up with TRBD2. CDR3 length: 17 residues. The trim removed 5 bases at V and 2 bases at J, leaving 12 bases unmatched. Germline V gene data show CDR1 as SGHVS and CDR2 as FQNEAQ. CDR3 nucleotide sequence: TGTGCCAGCAGCCCCCTTGGAGCTAGCGGGGGAACCTACGAGCAGTACTTC. This gives the protein CASSPLGASGGTYEQYF.

This chain connects TRBV29-1 to TRBJ2-5, with D maybe TRBD2 (6 bases). The CDR3 sequence is 11 residues long. CDR1 is SQVTM, CDR2 ANQGSEA, per germline. V gave up 6 bases and J gave up 5 bases, with 10 bases separating them. The CDR3 DNA sequence: TGCAGCGTCGGCCGGGGGGAGACCCAGTACTTC. Encoded protein: CSVGRGETQYF.

The chain recombines TRBV18 with TRBJ1-2; TRBD1 aligns across 9 bases. This CDR3 has 16 amino acids. Trimming cost V 3 bases and J 2 bases; bases outside gene matches: 7. The germline CDR1 and CDR2 sequences are KGHSH and LQKENI. The CDR3 coding sequence is TGTGCCAGCTCACCCCCGGGACAGGGCATGAACTATGGCTACACCTTC. Protein product: CASSPPGQGMNYGYTF. Combining the CDR3 with reference TRBV18 and TRBJ1-2 gives the whole variable domain NAGVMQNPRHLVRRRGQEARLRCSPMKGHSHVYWYRQLPEEGLKFMVYLQKENIIDESGMPKERFSAEFPKEGPSILRIQQVVRGDSAAYFCASSPPGQGMNYGYTFGSGTRLTVV.

Written as DNA, the CDR3 is TGTGCCAGCAGCTTGGGGGGGGCGACTGAAGCTTTCTTT. Protein: CASSLGGATEAFF. The chain recombines TRBV7-2 with TRBJ1-1, with D perhaps matching TRBD1 (6 bases). Trimming stripped 3 bases from V and 5 bases from J, with 10 bases between. Germline assignment: CDR1 SGHTA and CDR2 FQGNSA. The CDR3 extends over 13 amino acids.

The sample holds one count of this clone. V and J are TRBV18 and TRBJ1-1; no clear D. The CDR3 consists of 16 residues. Germline lookup yields CDR1 KGHSH and CDR2 LQKENI. V lost 0 bases and J lost 4, with 15 bases in between. For the CDR3, the DNA is TGTGCCAGCTCACCACCGGAGAGCTCCCCGGGCACTGAAGCTTTCTTT. Its translation: CASSPPESSPGTEAFF.

This clone came up many times. The V call is TRBV2, the J call TRBJ1-2; D is undetermined. Germline CDR1 SNHLY, CDR2 FYNNEI. This CDR3 has 13 residues. V shed 3 bases and J shed 2 bases, with 7 bases lying between them. The CDR3 DNA follows: TGTGCCAGCAGTGACGAACGGAACTATGGCTACACCTTC. Its protein product is CASSDERNYGYTF.

This chain links TRBV27 with TRBJ1-4; 9 bases line up with TRBD1. Germline V lookup: CDR1 MNHEY, CDR2 SMNVEV (reference sequence). Trimming removed 5 bases from V and 5 bases from J; junction bases left unmatched: 6. The CDR3 spans 15 residues. The CDR3 DNA is TGTGCCAGCAGTCTACTTGGGACAGGGAATGAAAAACTGTTTTTT. It encodes CASSLLGTGNEKLFF.

The chain carries TRBV7-2 and TRBJ1-1, with 9 bases fitting TRBD1. From germline, CDR1 is SGHTA and CDR2 FQGNSA. The CDR3 consists of 17 residues. V lost 6 bases, J lost 10 bases, and 21 bases stayed unmatched. The CDR3 is CASSPHRGLLKHEGAFF. CDR3 coding DNA: TGTGCCAGCAGTCCTCACAGGGGGCTCCTCAAGCATGAAGGAGCTTTCTTT.

The rearrangement uses TRBV6-5 and TRBJ1-4, with D unclear. This CDR3 region has 13 residues. From germline, CDR1 is MNHEY and CDR2 SVGAGI. Trimming took 8 bases from V and 0 from J, leaving 7 bases between them. The CDR3 spells CASATTTNEKLFF. The CDR3 DNA reads as TGTGCCAGCGCGACGACAACTAATGAAAAACTGTTTTTT.

V usage is TRBV5-1 and J usage is TRBJ1-4; D gene uncertain. Germline CDR1 is SGHRS and CDR2 is YFSETQ. The length of the CDR3 is 14 residues. Trimming took off 0 bases at V and 4 bases at J, with 7 bases between the two ends. The CDR3 nucleotides are TGCGCCAGCAGCTTGGACAGTTATAATGAAAAACTGTTTTTT. Encoded protein: CASSLDSYNEKLFF.

The chain carries TRBV7-2 and TRBJ1-6; D gene unclear. Germline V CDR1 and CDR2: SGHTA, FQGNSA. The V gene lost 7 bases and the J gene lost 0 bases, with 10 bases spanning the gap. CDR3 length equals 15 residues. CDR3 nucleotides: TGTGCCAGCATCCTCCACAGCTCCTATAATTCACCCCTCCACTTT. Its translation: CASILHSSYNSPLHF.